This record looks at one T cell receptor (beta chain) sequence and its context. The germline V and J ends were trimmed by 6 bases and 6 bases, with 12 bases remaining between them. The CDR3 is 12 residues long. CDR1 is MDHEN, CDR2 SYDVKM, per germline. The RNA input was roughly 0.45 to 1 ug, and it was reverse transcribed with random hexamers. Via MiXCR, TCRdb re-called the immunoSEQ multiplex PCR reads, giving one row per CDR3 protein. The sample shows 180,000 or so distinct CDR3 sequences, roughly 94% of them seen only once. This specimen comes from a study of CD8 T cells in Susac syndrome. The sequence derives from a human donor with Susac syndrome. The rearrangement uses TRBV28 and TRBJ2-7; D could derive from TRBD1 or TRBD2 (5 bases each). The sample comprised CD4+ T cells from PBMCs. CDR3 in DNA: TGTGCCAGCAGGGCAGGGAGAAGCGAGCAGTACTTC. Its translation: CASRAGRSEQYF.